This TCR beta chain was observed in a study of OX40 agonist ivuxolimab in advanced cancers. Turning to the study itself: At about 82% male, the cohort had a mean age of about 60 years, ranging from roughly 23 to 80. The study, taken as a whole, reports: Clonal expansion in partial responders at 0.1-3.0 mg/kg ranked among the lowest. Clonal expansion from baseline to week 6 occurred in both CD4+ and CD8+ T cells.

Exclusion applied to patients with autoimmune disease history or systemic immunosuppression. The repertoire was sequenced with immunoSEQ multiplex PCR; TCRdb's copy has only in-frame clones and lacks some. The data show around 63,000 clones, around 87% seen once. Looked up from germline, CDR1 is SNHLY and CDR2 is FYNNEI. The CDR3 extends over 16 amino acids. The germline V and J ends were trimmed by 6 bases and 3 bases, with 18 bases remaining between them. Notes on this clone: Its matching antigen is unknown.

The source of this sequence is an adult with an advanced solid tumor such as melanoma, head and neck, liver or kidney cancer. V and J are TRBV2 and TRBJ1-5, with no clear D. Sequencing was performed on CD4+ or CD8+ T cells sorted from blood, taken in a trial of the OX40 agonist ivuxolimab. The CDR3 loop is CASRKGWPHLNQPQHF. Written as DNA, the CDR3 is TGTGCCAGCAGAAAAGGGTGGCCCCACCTCAATCAGCCCCAGCATTTT. Full variable domain (rest looked up from reference TRBV2 and TRBJ1-5): EPEVTQTPSHQVTQMGQEVILRCVPISNHLYFYWYRQILGQKVEFLVSFYNNEISEKSEIFDDQFSVERPDGSNFTLKIRSTKLEDSAMYFCASRKGWPHLNQPQHFGDGTRLSIL.